The T cell receptor beta chain under discussion was sequenced for a study of T cell changes during pregnancy in multiple sclerosis. Trimming took 6 bases from V and 2 from J, leaving 11 bases between them. CDR3 length: 13 amino acids. Per the germline V gene, CDR1 is MNHEY and CDR2 is SMNVEV (reference sequence). Method: immunoSEQ multiplex PCR; TCRdb's copy keeps in-frame clones and lacks some. Among 65,000 to 80,000 clones listed, over 85% were seen once. The sequencing used peripheral blood, collected in the first trimester of pregnancy. The sequence was collected from a female donor with multiple sclerosis, enrolled in a pregnancy study. V is TRBV27 and J is TRBJ2-7, with D perhaps TRBD1 (6 bases). In DNA form, the CDR3 reads TGTGCCAGCAGGCGGACAGAAACCTACGAGCAGTACTTC. Its translation: CASRRTETYEQYF.